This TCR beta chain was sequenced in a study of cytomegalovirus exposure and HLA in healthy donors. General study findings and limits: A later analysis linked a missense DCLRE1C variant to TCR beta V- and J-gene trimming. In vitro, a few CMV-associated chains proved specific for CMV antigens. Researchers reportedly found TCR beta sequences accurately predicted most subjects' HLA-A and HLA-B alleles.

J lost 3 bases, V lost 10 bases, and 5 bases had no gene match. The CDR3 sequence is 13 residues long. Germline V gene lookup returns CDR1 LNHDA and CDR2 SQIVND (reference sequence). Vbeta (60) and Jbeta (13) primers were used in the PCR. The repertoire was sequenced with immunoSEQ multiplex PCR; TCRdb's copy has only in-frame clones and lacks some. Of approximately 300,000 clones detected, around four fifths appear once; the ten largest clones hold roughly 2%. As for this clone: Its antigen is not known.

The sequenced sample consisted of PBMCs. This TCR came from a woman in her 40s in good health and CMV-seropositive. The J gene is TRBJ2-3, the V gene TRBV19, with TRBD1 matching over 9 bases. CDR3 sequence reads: CATRDRGTDTQYF. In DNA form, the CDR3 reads TGTGCCACCCGAGACAGGGGGACAGATACGCAGTATTTT.